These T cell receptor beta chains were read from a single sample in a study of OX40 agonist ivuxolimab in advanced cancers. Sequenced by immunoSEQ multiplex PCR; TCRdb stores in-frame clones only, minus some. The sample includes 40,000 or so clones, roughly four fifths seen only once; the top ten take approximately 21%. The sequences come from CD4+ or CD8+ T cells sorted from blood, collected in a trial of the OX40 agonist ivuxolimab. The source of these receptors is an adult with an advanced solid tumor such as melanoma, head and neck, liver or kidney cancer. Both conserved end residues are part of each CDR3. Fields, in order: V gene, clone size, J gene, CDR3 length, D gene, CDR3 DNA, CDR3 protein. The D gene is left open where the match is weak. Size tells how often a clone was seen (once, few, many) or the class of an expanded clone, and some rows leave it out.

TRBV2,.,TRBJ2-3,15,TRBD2,TGTGCCAGCAGTGTTAATGCGGGGGAAACAGATACGCAGTATTTT,CASSVNAGETDTQYF
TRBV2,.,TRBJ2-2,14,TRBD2,TGTGCCAGCAGCGGACTAGCGGGAGTCGGGGAGCTGTTTTTT,CASSGLAGVGELFF
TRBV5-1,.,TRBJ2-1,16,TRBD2,TGCGCCAGCAGCTTGGCTAGCGGGGGGGTACACAATGAGCAGTTCTTC,CASSLASGGVHNEQFF
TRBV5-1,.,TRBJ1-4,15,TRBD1,TGCGCCAGCAGCTTGGCGACAGGGGGCAGAGGTAAACTGTTTTTT,CASSLATGGRGKLFF
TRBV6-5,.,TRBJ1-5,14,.,TGTGCCAGCAGTTGGGGGGCGCAGGGTCAGCCCCAGCATTTT,CASSWGAQGQPQHF
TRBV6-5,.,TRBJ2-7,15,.,TGTGCCAGCAGTTACTCGCGTCAGGGCTTCTACGAGCAGTACTTC,CASSYSRQGFYEQYF
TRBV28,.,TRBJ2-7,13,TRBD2,TGTGCCAGTAGACTAGCGGGAGCTTACGAGCAGTACTTC,CASRLAGAYEQYF
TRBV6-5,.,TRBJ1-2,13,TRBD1,TGTGCCAGCAGTTTGACAGGGGACTACGGCTACACCTTC,CASSLTGDYGYTF
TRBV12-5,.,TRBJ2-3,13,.,TGTGCTAGTGGTGGGGACTTGGGAGATACGCAGTATTTT,CASGGDLGDTQYF
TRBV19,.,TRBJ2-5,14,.,TGTGCCAGTAAGGCACAGCTCTACCAAGAGACCCAGTACTTC,CASKAQLYQETQYF
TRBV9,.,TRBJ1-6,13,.,TGTGCCAGCGCCGCGGGAGGGCGGTCACCCCTCCACTTT,CASAAGGRSPLHF
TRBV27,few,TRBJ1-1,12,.,TGTGCCAGCAGTTTAAGTGGCAGGGAAGCTTTCTTT,CASSLSGREAFF
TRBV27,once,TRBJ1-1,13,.,TGTGCCAGCAGGGGAATCAGGAACACTGAAGCTTTCTTT,CASRGIRNTEAFF
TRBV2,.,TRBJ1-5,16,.,TGTGCCAGCAGTGGTTCCAGGGGACCCTTTAATCAGCCCCAGCATTTT,CASSGSRGPFNQPQHF
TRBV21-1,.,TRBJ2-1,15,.,TGTGCCAGCAGCATTCCGGGACAGGGGTTCAGTGAGCAGTTCTTC,CASSIPGQGFSEQFF
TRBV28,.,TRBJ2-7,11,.,TGTGCCAGCAGCCCTTACTACGAGCAGTACTTC,CASSPYYEQYF
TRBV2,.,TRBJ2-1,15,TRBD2,TGTGCCAGCAGGAAGGGACTAGCGGGAGGGCCTGAGCAGTTCTTC,CASRKGLAGGPEQFF
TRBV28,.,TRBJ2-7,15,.,TGTGCCAGCAGTTTAGGGCAGGAACCTTCCTACGAGCAGTACTTC,CASSLGQEPSYEQYF
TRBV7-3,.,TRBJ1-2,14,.,TGTGCCAGCAGCTTAGGAGAAGGGGCGGGCGGCTACACCTTC,CASSLGEGAGGYTF
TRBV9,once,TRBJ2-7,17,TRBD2,TGTGCCAGCAGCGTAGGCATTAAGATGTTTCGGGGGGACGAGCAGTACTTC,CASSVGIKMFRGDEQYF
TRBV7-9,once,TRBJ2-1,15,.,TGTGCCAGCAGCTTAAGTGGCAGCCTTGGCAATGAGCAGTTCTTC,CASSLSGSLGNEQFF
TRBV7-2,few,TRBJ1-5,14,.,TGTGCCAGCAGTCCCCGTCGGGACAATCAGCCCCAGCATTTT,CASSPRRDNQPQHF
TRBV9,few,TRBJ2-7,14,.,TGTGCCAGCAGCCCAAGGGACACCCTCTACGAGCAGTACTTC,CASSPRDTLYEQYF
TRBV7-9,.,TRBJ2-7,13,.,TGTGCCAGCAGCCTAGTCAGGGATCGCGAACAGTACTTC,CASSLVRDREQYF
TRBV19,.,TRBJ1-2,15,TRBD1,TGTGCCAGTAGTATGGGACAGGGGGCTTCCTATGGCTACACCTTC,CASSMGQGASYGYTF
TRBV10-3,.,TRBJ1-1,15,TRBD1,TGTGCCATCAGTGAGTCGGGACAGGCTGCCACTGAAGCTTTCTTT,CAISESGQAATEAFF
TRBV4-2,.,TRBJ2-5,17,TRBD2,TGTGCCAGCAGCCAGACGACTAGCGGGGGGGCGGTAGAGACCCAGTACTTC,CASSQTTSGGAVETQYF
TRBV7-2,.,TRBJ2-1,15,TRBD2,TGTGCCAGCAGCACACCCAGCGGGAGGGCCGGTGAGCAGTTCTTC,CASSTPSGRAGEQFF
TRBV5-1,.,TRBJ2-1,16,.,TGCGCCAGCAGGCCCCCTCCGGGCGAATGGGGGAGGGAGCAGTTCTTC,CASRPPPGEWGREQFF